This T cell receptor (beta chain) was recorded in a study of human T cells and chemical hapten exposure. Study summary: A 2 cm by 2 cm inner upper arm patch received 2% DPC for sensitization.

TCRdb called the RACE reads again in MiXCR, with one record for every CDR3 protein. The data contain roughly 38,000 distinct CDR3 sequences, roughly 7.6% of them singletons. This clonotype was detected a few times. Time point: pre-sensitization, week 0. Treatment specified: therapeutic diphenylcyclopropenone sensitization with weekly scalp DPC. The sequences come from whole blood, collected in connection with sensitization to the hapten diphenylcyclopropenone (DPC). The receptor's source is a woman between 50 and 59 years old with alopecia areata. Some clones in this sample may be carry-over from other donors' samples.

CDR3 loop: CSVAPSQETQYF. In DNA, the CDR3 is TGCAGCGTTGCCCCCTCTCAAGAGACCCAGTACTTC. The chain has TRBV29-1 and TRBJ2-5; D is unresolved. The CDR3 contains 12 residues. The V gene lost 4 bases and the J gene lost 2 bases, with 8 bases spanning the gap. Germline CDR1 SQVTM, CDR2 ANQGSEA. Based on the CDR3 plus reference TRBV29-1 and TRBJ2-5, the full variable domain is SAVISQKPSRDICQRGTSLTIQCQVDSQVTMMFWYRQQPGQSLTLIATANQGSEATYESGFVIDKFPISRPNLTFSTLTVSNMSPEDSSIYLCSVAPSQETQYFGPGTRLLVL.